The rows below give T cell receptor beta chains drawn from one sample of a study of shared clonotypes between healthy human individuals. TCRdb's table, derived via immunoSEQ multiplex PCR, lists solely in-frame clones and lacks some. The table has roughly 2.2 million clones, approximately 95% seen once. The sequencing sample was made of naive CD4+ T cells from PBMCs. The receptors shown here come from a man aged 18 to 30 in good health. Some clones in this sample may be carry-over from other donors' samples. The conserved cysteine and the conserved F or W are not part of the CDR3 here. The order of the fields is clone size, J gene, V gene, CDR3 protein. Where a row states a size, it is once, few, many or the class of an expanded clone; other rows omit it.

abundance: NA
j_gene: TRBJ1-5
v_gene: TRBV25-1
CDR3aa: ASSERTGNQPQH

abundance: NA
j_gene: TRBJ2-2
v_gene: TRBV7-8
CDR3aa: ASSSLFQGSTGELF

abundance: NA
j_gene: TRBJ2-3
v_gene: TRBV7-2
CDR3aa: ASSSGLAADTQY

abundance: NA
j_gene: TRBJ1-2
v_gene: TRBV2
CDR3aa: ASRTTANYGYT

abundance: NA
j_gene: TRBJ2-7
v_gene: TRBV6-5
CDR3aa: ASSYRELADEQY

abundance: NA
j_gene: TRBJ2-5
v_gene: TRBV28
CDR3aa: ASSLPGGEETQY

abundance: NA
j_gene: TRBJ1-3
v_gene: TRBV2
CDR3aa: ASSEAPVGTFSGNTIY

abundance: NA
j_gene: TRBJ2-5
v_gene: TRBV15
CDR3aa: ATSRALAGGGETQY

abundance: NA
j_gene: TRBJ1-5
v_gene: TRBV15
CDR3aa: ATSRDSLMNQPQH

abundance: NA
j_gene: TRBJ1-5
v_gene: TRBV7-2
CDR3aa: ASGNSNQPQH

abundance: NA
j_gene: TRBJ2-1
v_gene: TRBV7-8
CDR3aa: ASSLSRLGNEQF

abundance: NA
j_gene: TRBJ2-1
v_gene: TRBV7-2
CDR3aa: ASSMDTYNEQF

abundance: NA
j_gene: TRBJ1-3
v_gene: TRBV28
CDR3aa: ASWGHSGNTIY

abundance: NA
j_gene: TRBJ1-5
v_gene: TRBV7-8
CDR3aa: ASSPSGGSDQPQH

abundance: NA
j_gene: TRBJ2-1
v_gene: TRBV9
CDR3aa: ASSVNTSPYNEQF

abundance: once
j_gene: TRBJ2-7
v_gene: TRBV5-4
CDR3aa: ASTEAGGLTRKEDEQY

abundance: NA
j_gene: TRBJ2-1
v_gene: TRBV29-1
CDR3aa: SVLTGREGYNEQF

abundance: once
j_gene: TRBJ2-3
v_gene: TRBV7-3
CDR3aa: ASSSRPRGSTDTQY

abundance: NA
j_gene: TRBJ2-7
v_gene: TRBV6-6
CDR3aa: ASRAQGAGSYEQY

abundance: NA
j_gene: TRBJ1-4
v_gene: TRBV5-3
CDR3aa: ARRPEKLF

abundance: NA
j_gene: TRBJ2-5
v_gene: TRBV5-1
CDR3aa: ASSFGGLTPQETQY

abundance: NA
j_gene: TRBJ2-5
v_gene: TRBV20-1
CDR3aa: SARVGETQY

abundance: NA
j_gene: TRBJ2-2
v_gene: TRBV28
CDR3aa: ASSSFINAGGSGTGELF

abundance: few
j_gene: TRBJ2-3
v_gene: TRBV7-2
CDR3aa: ASSSQSSTDTQY

abundance: NA
j_gene: TRBJ2-7
v_gene: TRBV6-1
CDR3aa: ASSPGTYEQY

abundance: NA
j_gene: TRBJ1-3
v_gene: TRBV18
CDR3aa: ASSPHPILSGNTIY